This is a list of T cell receptor beta chains from one sample in a study of early T cells in non-severe SARS-CoV-2 infection. MiXCR, run by TCRdb on the 5' RACE reads, gives a single entry per CDR3 protein. The sample lists approximately 46,000 distinct CDR3 sequences, about 9.3% occurring once. Sequencing was done on a sample of whole blood. These receptors were collected from an adult who was a healthcare worker with PCR-confirmed SARS-CoV-2 infection or an uninfected control (not recorded which). Each CDR3 is given with its conserved first and last residue. The D gene is left open where the match is weak. Clone size appears in some rows only: once, few, many, or a class for an expanded clone.

cdr3_nt: TGTGCCAGCAGTTACAGGGCTAATCAGCCCCAGCATTTT
cdr3_aa: CASSYRANQPQHF
v_call: TRBV6-5
j_call: TRBJ1-5
clone_size: few
d_call: .

cdr3_nt: TGTGCCAGCAGCTTCGGCAGTTACCAAGAGACCCAGTACTTC
cdr3_aa: CASSFGSYQETQYF
v_call: TRBV11-1
j_call: TRBJ2-5
clone_size: .
d_call: .

cdr3_nt: TGTGCCAGCACATCCGGAGGGCCCCACGAGCAGTACTTC
cdr3_aa: CASTSGGPHEQYF
v_call: TRBV12-3/TRBV12-4
j_call: TRBJ2-7
clone_size: .
d_call: .

cdr3_nt: TGTGCCAGCAGCTTATTAGTGGGAGGGCGTGATACGCAGTATTTT
cdr3_aa: CASSLLVGGRDTQYF
v_call: TRBV7-6
j_call: TRBJ2-3
clone_size: few
d_call: TRBD2

cdr3_nt: TGTGCCAGTAGTACAGGGACAGGGGTGAACACCGGGGAGCTGTTTTTT
cdr3_aa: CASSTGTGVNTGELFF
v_call: TRBV19
j_call: TRBJ2-2
clone_size: few
d_call: TRBD1

cdr3_nt: TGTGCCAGCGAGGGCACCCAGCGGCCAGATACGCAGTATTTT
cdr3_aa: CASEGTQRPDTQYF
v_call: TRBV7-9
j_call: TRBJ2-3
clone_size: many
d_call: .

cdr3_nt: TGTGCCAGCAGCCGAACCGTCTCGGTGGGTCAGCCCCAGCATTTT
cdr3_aa: CASSRTVSVGQPQHF
v_call: TRBV27
j_call: TRBJ1-5
clone_size: many
d_call: .

cdr3_nt: TGTGCCAGCAGCTTGGATAACACCGGGGAGCTGTTTTTT
cdr3_aa: CASSLDNTGELFF
v_call: TRBV11-3
j_call: TRBJ2-2
clone_size: many
d_call: .

cdr3_nt: TGTGCCAGCAGCCAAGATATCCCCTACGAGCAGTACTTC
cdr3_aa: CASSQDIPYEQYF
v_call: TRBV3-1
j_call: TRBJ2-7
clone_size: few
d_call: .

cdr3_nt: TGTGCCAGCAGCTTAGTAGGCGGCACCTATCAGCCCCAGCATTTT
cdr3_aa: CASSLVGGTYQPQHF
v_call: TRBV7-8
j_call: TRBJ1-5
clone_size: .
d_call: .

cdr3_nt: TGTGCCAGCAGCGTATGGGGGTATAGCACAGATACGCAGTATTTT
cdr3_aa: CASSVWGYSTDTQYF
v_call: TRBV9
j_call: TRBJ2-3
clone_size: few
d_call: .

cdr3_nt: TGTGCCAGCAGCGTAGCCGGCGGGCAGCAATACGAGCAGTACTTC
cdr3_aa: CASSVAGGQQYEQYF
v_call: TRBV9
j_call: TRBJ2-7
clone_size: many
d_call: .

cdr3_nt: TGTGCCAGCAGCTCTACACAGGGGGCGCACGAGCAGTACTTC
cdr3_aa: CASSSTQGAHEQYF
v_call: TRBV7-2
j_call: TRBJ2-7
clone_size: few
d_call: TRBD1

cdr3_nt: TGCGCCAGCAGCTTGGTTCCCGGGAGCGGCGGTTACAATGAGCAGTCCTTC
cdr3_aa: CASSLVPGSGGYNEQSF
v_call: TRBV5-1
j_call: TRBJ2-1
clone_size: .
d_call: .

cdr3_nt: TGCAGTGCTAGAGTACTAGCGGGAGGCCATAGCACAGATACGCAGTATTTT
cdr3_aa: CSARVLAGGHSTDTQYF
v_call: TRBV20-1
j_call: TRBJ2-3
clone_size: few
d_call: TRBD2

cdr3_nt: TGTGCCAGCAGCCCGCAGGGGGCGAACGGCTACACCTTC
cdr3_aa: CASSPQGANGYTF
v_call: TRBV5-6
j_call: TRBJ1-2
clone_size: few
d_call: TRBD1

cdr3_nt: TGCAGTGCCCTAGGGGGGAGGGGGTACAATGAGCAGTTCTTC
cdr3_aa: CSALGGRGYNEQFF
v_call: TRBV20-1
j_call: TRBJ2-1
clone_size: many
d_call: .

cdr3_nt: TGCGCCAGCAAAGGGGGACGCACGGGATCCTACAATGAGCAGTTCTTC
cdr3_aa: CASKGGRTGSYNEQFF
v_call: TRBV10-2
j_call: TRBJ2-1
clone_size: many
d_call: .

cdr3_nt: TGTGCCAGCAGCTTAGCCGGGACAGGGGGCAGCGAGCAGTACTTC
cdr3_aa: CASSLAGTGGSEQYF
v_call: TRBV7-9
j_call: TRBJ2-7
clone_size: medium-sized
d_call: TRBD1

cdr3_nt: TGTGCCAGTAGTATAGCAGGTCGGACGGAAGAGACCCAGTACTTC
cdr3_aa: CASSIAGRTEETQYF
v_call: TRBV19
j_call: TRBJ2-5
clone_size: few
d_call: .

cdr3_nt: TGCGCCAGCAGCTTAGGAGGGGAAGAGACCCAGTACTTC
cdr3_aa: CASSLGGEETQYF
v_call: TRBV5-1
j_call: TRBJ2-5
clone_size: .
d_call: .

cdr3_nt: TGTGCCAGCAGCTTACACCGACAGAATGAAAAACTGTTTTTT
cdr3_aa: CASSLHRQNEKLFF
v_call: TRBV7-9
j_call: TRBJ1-4
clone_size: many
d_call: .

cdr3_nt: TGTGCTAGCAGCCCGGGACTAGAGATCGGGGAGCTGTTTTTT
cdr3_aa: CASSPGLEIGELFF
v_call: TRBV7-7
j_call: TRBJ2-2
clone_size: many
d_call: TRBD2

cdr3_nt: TGTGCCAGCAGCTCCGGGCTGACGTGGACAGATACGCAGTATTTT
cdr3_aa: CASSSGLTWTDTQYF
v_call: TRBV7-2
j_call: TRBJ2-3
clone_size: many
d_call: .

cdr3_nt: TGTGCCAGCAGCCGAACAGGGGCTGAAAACACCATATATTTT
cdr3_aa: CASSRTGAENTIYF
v_call: TRBV11-2
j_call: TRBJ1-3
clone_size: few
d_call: TRBD1

cdr3_nt: TGTGCCAGCAACGGAGCGGTTGGCGGGGAGCAGTTCTTC
cdr3_aa: CASNGAVGGEQFF
v_call: TRBV7-9
j_call: TRBJ2-1
clone_size: many
d_call: .

cdr3_nt: TGCAGTGCTAGATCAGGGGCCGTGTTGGATGGCTACACCTTC
cdr3_aa: CSARSGAVLDGYTF
v_call: TRBV20-1
j_call: TRBJ1-2
clone_size: many
d_call: .

cdr3_nt: TGCAGCGATGGAGAGGTTAGTGCTTTCTTT
cdr3_aa: CSDGEVSAFF
v_call: TRBV29-1
j_call: TRBJ1-1
clone_size: many
d_call: .

cdr3_nt: TGTGCCAGCAGACTCCCGAGGAGTGCCGGGGAGCTGTTTTTT
cdr3_aa: CASRLPRSAGELFF
v_call: TRBV6-2/TRBV6-3
j_call: TRBJ2-2
clone_size: few
d_call: .

cdr3_nt: TGTGCCAGCAGTCCCTCCCTAATTCTAGCGGGAGTGGAAAACGAGCAGTACTTC
cdr3_aa: CASSPSLILAGVENEQYF
v_call: TRBV28
j_call: TRBJ2-7
clone_size: few
d_call: TRBD2

cdr3_nt: TGTGCCAGCTTATCCGGACAGTTGACCTACGAGCAGTACTTC
cdr3_aa: CASLSGQLTYEQYF
v_call: TRBV6-2/TRBV6-3
j_call: TRBJ2-7
clone_size: .
d_call: .

cdr3_nt: TGCAGCGTTGAACTAGCGGGAGTTGGGGAGCAGTACTTC
cdr3_aa: CSVELAGVGEQYF
v_call: TRBV29-1
j_call: TRBJ2-7
clone_size: few
d_call: TRBD2

cdr3_nt: TGCAGTGCTAGACCGGGACCCCCTTGGGACACCATATATTTT
cdr3_aa: CSARPGPPWDTIYF
v_call: TRBV20-1
j_call: TRBJ1-3
clone_size: many
d_call: .

cdr3_nt: TGTGCCAGCAGTTACTCGGAGACAGCTAATGAAAAACTGTTTTTT
cdr3_aa: CASSYSETANEKLFF
v_call: TRBV6-5
j_call: TRBJ1-4
clone_size: many
d_call: .

cdr3_nt: TGTGCCAGCAGGCGGGGGGTTTCGGGCAATCAGCCCCAGCATTTT
cdr3_aa: CASRRGVSGNQPQHF
v_call: TRBV6-2/TRBV6-3
j_call: TRBJ1-5
clone_size: few
d_call: .

cdr3_nt: TGTGCCAGCAGCTTTCGGCAGCCCCAGCATTTT
cdr3_aa: CASSFRQPQHF
v_call: TRBV11-2
j_call: TRBJ1-5
clone_size: many
d_call: .

cdr3_nt: TGTGCCAGCAGCTTAGTGACCATGTGGGAGACCCAGTACTTC
cdr3_aa: CASSLVTMWETQYF
v_call: TRBV7-2
j_call: TRBJ2-5
clone_size: .
d_call: .

cdr3_nt: TGTGCCAGCAGCCCCCAGCGGGATACGCAGTATTTT
cdr3_aa: CASSPQRDTQYF
v_call: TRBV7-2
j_call: TRBJ2-3
clone_size: few
d_call: .

cdr3_nt: TGTGCCATAACCCGGGGGACTGAAGCTTTCTTT
cdr3_aa: CAITRGTEAFF
v_call: TRBV28
j_call: TRBJ1-1
clone_size: .
d_call: .

cdr3_nt: TGTGCTAGCAGCTTAGGGCCAACAGGGGAGACCCAGTACTTC
cdr3_aa: CASSLGPTGETQYF
v_call: TRBV7-7
j_call: TRBJ2-5
clone_size: few
d_call: .

cdr3_nt: .
cdr3_aa: CASSSSETWSTGELFF
v_call: TRBV27
j_call: TRBJ2-2
clone_size: many
d_call: .

cdr3_nt: TGTGCCAGCAGCCGAGGGACTAGCGGGAGCCAAGAGACCCAGTACTTC
cdr3_aa: CASSRGTSGSQETQYF
v_call: TRBV7-2
j_call: TRBJ2-5
clone_size: few
d_call: TRBD2